The 22 T cell receptor beta chains given below trace back to one sample, sequenced in a study (dated by TCRdb to about 2015). Library preparation was by multiplex PCR. Sequenced using an Ion Torrent PGM. Adaptor-ligated barcode primers were used to amplify TRBV12-4/TRBJ1-2 clonotypes in the approximately 25-patient analysis. Starting from the raw public reads, TCRdb applied fastp trimming at Q25, assembled clones with MiXCR and retained in-frame beta chains. Duplicate CDR3 protein sequences are folded into a single record with the most common DNA and genes. The sample table lists over a thousand distinct CDR3 sequences, approximately 6% of them with a count of one. Roughly 7% of the sample lies in the top ten. The sample comprised naive CD4+ T cells sorted from blood. This sample's cell subset or site label indicates: naive CD4+ T cells, CD4+CD45RA+CD25-. The receptors derive from a female donor with breast cancer.

This clonotype came up a few times. One junction end disagrees with the germline gene, perhaps due to a read error. The rearrangement links TRBV12-3 or TRBV12-4 to TRBJ1-2; D might be TRBD1 (6 bases). The CDR3 consists of 13 residues. This CDR3 is CASSFTGLSGHTF. The CDR3 DNA is TGTGCCAGCAGCTTTACAGGGCTTTCTGGCCACACCTTC.

This clonotype is medium-sized by share. This chain joins TRBV12-3 or TRBV12-4 and TRBJ1-2; no reliable D call. Trimming pared 3 bases from V and 1 base from J, leaving 6 bases between. This CDR3 spans 13 amino acids. This CDR3 is CASSLTRNYGYTF. The CDR3 bases are TGTGCCAGCAGTTTGACACGTAACTATGGCTACACCTTC.

In its sample, this clonotype is medium-sized. The chain uses TRBV12-3 or TRBV12-4 and TRBJ1-2; 7 nucleotides line up with TRBD1. CDR3 length equals 13 residues. The trim removed 6 bases at V and 8 bases at J, leaving 9 bases unmatched. The CDR3 sequence is CASRDRRRAGYTF. DNA of the CDR3: TGTGCCAGCAGGGACAGGCGGAGAGCCGGCTACACCTTC.

This clonotype is categorized as medium-sized. The CDR3 region is CASQERADYGYTF. The CDR3 coding sequence is TGTGCCAGCCAGGAGAGGGCAGATTATGGCTACACCTTC. The chain recombines TRBV12-3 or TRBV12-4 with TRBJ1-2; the D is unclear. This CDR3 is built from 13 residues. Trimming stripped 8 bases from V and 5 bases from J, with 15 bases between.

This clonotype is classed as medium-sized. V is TRBV12-3 or TRBV12-4 and J is TRBJ1-2; D gene uncertain. Trimming removed 5 bases at V and 0 bases at J, with 13 bases between. The CDR3 contains 15 residues. The chain's CDR3 is CASSSKREANYGYTF. In DNA, the CDR3 is TGTGCCAGCAGTAGTAAAAGGGAGGCTAACTATGGCTACACCTTC.

By sample share, this clonotype is large. The CDR3 spells CASIPSQGNYGYTF. In DNA form, the CDR3 reads TGTGCCAGCATCCCTTCCCAGGGGAACTATGGCTACACCTTC. The chain links TRBV12-3 or TRBV12-4 to TRBJ1-2; D perhaps matches TRBD1 (6 bases). The V and J ends lost 7 bases and 2 bases respectively, with 14 bases between them. The CDR3 loop spans 14 amino acids.

By share of the sample, this clonotype is medium-sized (0.01 to 0.1%). The rearrangement uses TRBV12-3 or TRBV12-4 and TRBJ1-2, with D possibly TRBD1 on 5 matching bases. The germline V and J ends were trimmed by 6 bases and 4 bases, with 12 bases remaining between them. This CDR3 region has 13 residues. The CDR3 reads CASSLTGIYGYTF. The DNA of the CDR3 is TGTGCCAGCAGCCTAACAGGAATCTATGGCTACACCTTC.

This clonotype is deemed large. The gene calls are TRBV12-3 or TRBV12-4 and TRBJ1-2, with 9 bases lining up with TRBD1. V lost 6 bases and J lost 8; bases outside the gene matches: 16. This CDR3 contains 16 residues. CDR3 loop: CASSRPAGTGHGGYTF. The CDR3 DNA reads as TGTGCCAGCAGCCGTCCTGCCGGGACAGGGCACGGCGGCTACACCTTC.

This clonotype rates as medium-sized. The V call is TRBV12-3 or TRBV12-4, the J call TRBJ1-2, with D possibly being TRBD1 (5 bases). V lost 11 bases and J lost 8, with 15 bases in between. This CDR3 contains 11 residues. The CDR3 reads CALRRGAGYTF. Here the CDR3 DNA reads TGTGCCCTGCGGAGGGGTGCGGGCTACACCTTC.

This chain connects TRBV12-3 or TRBV12-4 to TRBJ1-2; perhaps TRBD1 as D (5 bases). The CDR3 contains 13 residues. With 3 bases removed from V and 4 bases from J, the gap between germline ends came to 9 bases. The DNA for the CDR3 is TGTGCCAGCAGTTTCGCAGGGACCTATGGCTACACCTTC. The encoded protein is CASSFAGTYGYTF.

This clonotype is medium-sized in the sample. The chain couples TRBV12-3 or TRBV12-4 to TRBJ1-2; tentative D call: TRBD1 (5 bases). Trimming cost V 6 bases and J 7 bases, with 24 bases left between them. This CDR3 region has 16 residues. The CDR3: CASSRGGAGSVGGYTF. CDR3 DNA sequence: TGTGCCAGCAGCCGCGGAGGGGCCGGCTCTGTTGGTGGCTACACCTTC.

In its sample, this clonotype ranks as medium-sized. The genes are TRBV12-3 or TRBV12-4 and TRBJ1-2, with 8 bases aligning to TRBD1. CDR3 length: 15 amino acids. The V segment lost 6 bases and the J segment 2 bases; nucleotides outside the gene matches: 8. CDR3: CASRLSRDRNYGYTF. The CDR3 DNA reads as TGTGCCAGCAGACTATCCCGGGACAGGAACTATGGCTACACCTTC.

This clonotype is labeled large (0.1 to 1%). The chain links TRBV12-3 or TRBV12-4 to TRBJ1-2; no reliable D call. Trimming stripped 5 bases from V and 2 bases from J, with 6 bases between. The CDR3 extends over 12 amino acids. CDR3 protein: CASSPGNYGYTF. CDR3 bases: TGTGCCAGCAGTCCGGGGAACTATGGCTACACCTTC.

This clonotype was observed many times. The chain couples TRBV12-3 or TRBV12-4 to TRBJ1-2, with 7 bases that match TRBD1. The CDR3 consists of 12 residues. After removal of 6 bases from V and 4 bases from J, the junction contained 2 bases not matched to a gene. The CDR3 is CASSRTGYGYTF. CDR3 sequence (DNA): TGTGCCAGCAGCCGGACAGGCTATGGCTACACCTTC.

By share, this clonotype ranks as medium-sized. This chain joins TRBV12-3 or TRBV12-4 and TRBJ1-2; no definite D call. This CDR3 has 13 residues. Trimming stripped 5 bases from V and 3 bases from J, with 10 bases between. CDR3 sequence: CASSTDTHYGYTF. The CDR3 DNA is TGTGCCAGCAGTACAGACACCCACTATGGCTACACCTTC.

This clonotype is medium-sized in the sample. This chain connects TRBV12-3 or TRBV12-4 to TRBJ1-2; TRBD1 matches at 8 bases. The trim removed 3 bases at V and 4 bases at J, leaving 1 base unmatched. This CDR3 is built from 13 residues. The CDR3 DNA sequence: TGTGCCAGCAGTTTGACAGGGGCCTATGGCTACACCTTC. It codes for CASSLTGAYGYTF.

This clonotype is classed as large (0.1 to 1%). CDR3 sequence: CASSPSRQLYGYTF. The CDR3 DNA sequence: TGTGCCAGCAGTCCCTCGAGGCAGCTCTATGGCTACACCTTC. The chain employs TRBV12-3 or TRBV12-4 and TRBJ1-2, with unresolved D. The CDR3 length is 14 residues. The germline V and J ends were trimmed by 5 bases and 4 bases, with 14 bases remaining between them.

This clonotype ranks as large. This chain links TRBV12-3 or TRBV12-4 with TRBJ1-2; no definite D call. The V end was cut by 3 bases, the J end by 0 bases, with 14 bases between. The CDR3 is 16 residues long. The CDR3 nucleotides read TGTGCCAGCAGTTTTGGTTTAGACGGGGCTAACTATGGCTACACCTTC. It yields the protein CASSFGLDGANYGYTF.

This clonotype is judged large. This chain joins TRBV12-3 or TRBV12-4 and TRBJ1-2, with a tentative D call TRBD1 (5 bases). This CDR3 has 13 amino acids. Trimming left V 7 bases short and J 10 bases short, with 19 bases between. CDR3 DNA: TGTGCCAGCAACGATCCCGGGACCGAGGACTACACCTTC. As protein: CASNDPGTEDYTF.

By frequency in the sample, this clonotype is medium-sized. The rearrangement links TRBV12-3 or TRBV12-4 to TRBJ1-2; D is possibly TRBD1 (6 bases). The CDR3 contains 13 residues. Deletions cut 3 bases from V and 7 bases from J, with 12 bases between. The CDR3 loop is CASSFARGGGYTF. The CDR3 nucleotides are TGTGCCAGCAGTTTCGCCAGGGGAGGTGGCTACACCTTC.

The gene calls are TRBV12-3 or TRBV12-4 and TRBJ1-2; weak D call: TRBD1 (6 bases). V lost 6 bases and J lost 4, with 12 bases in between. The CDR3 is 13 residues long. The CDR3 nucleotides read TGTGCCAGCAGCCTCGGGACATCCTATGGCTACACCTTC. Protein: CASSLGTSYGYTF.

This clonotype is deemed large. This sequence joins TRBV12-3 or TRBV12-4 and TRBJ1-2; perhaps TRBD1 as D (6 bases). The CDR3 totals 13 residues. With 0 bases removed from V and 12 bases from J, the gap between germline ends came to 14 bases. As DNA, the CDR3 is TGTGCCAGCAGTTTAGCATCGCAGGGGTCGCACACCTTC. Translating gives CASSLASQGSHTF.